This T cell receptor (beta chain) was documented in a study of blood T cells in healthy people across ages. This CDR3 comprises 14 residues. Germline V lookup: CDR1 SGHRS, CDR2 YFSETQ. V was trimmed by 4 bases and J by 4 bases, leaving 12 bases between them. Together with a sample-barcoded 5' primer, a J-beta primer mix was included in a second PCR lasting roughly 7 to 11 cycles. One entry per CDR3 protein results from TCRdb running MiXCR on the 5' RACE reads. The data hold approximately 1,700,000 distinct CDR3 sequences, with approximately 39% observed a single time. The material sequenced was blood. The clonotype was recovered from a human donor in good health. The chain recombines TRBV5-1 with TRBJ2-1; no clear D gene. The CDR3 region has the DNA TGCGCCAGCAGCCGAGAGATCGGTTACAATGAGCAGTTCTTC. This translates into CASSREIGYNEQFF.